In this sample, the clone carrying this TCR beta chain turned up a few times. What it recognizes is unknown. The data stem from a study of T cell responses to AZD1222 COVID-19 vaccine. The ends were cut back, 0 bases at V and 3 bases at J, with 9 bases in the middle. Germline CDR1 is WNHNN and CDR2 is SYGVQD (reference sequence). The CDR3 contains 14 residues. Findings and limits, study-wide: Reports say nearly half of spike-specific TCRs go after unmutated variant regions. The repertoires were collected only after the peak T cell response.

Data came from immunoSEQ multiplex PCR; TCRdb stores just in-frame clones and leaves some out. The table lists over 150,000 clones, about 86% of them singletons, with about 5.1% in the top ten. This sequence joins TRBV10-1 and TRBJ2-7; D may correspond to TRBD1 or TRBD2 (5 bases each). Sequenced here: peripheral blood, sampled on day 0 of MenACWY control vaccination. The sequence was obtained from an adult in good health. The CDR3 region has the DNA TGCGCCAGCAGTGAGTCCGGGGCCTTCTACGAGCAGTACGTC. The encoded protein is CASSESGAFYEQYV.